These T cell receptor beta chains were read from a single sample in a study of cytomegalovirus exposure and HLA in healthy donors. The method was immunoSEQ multiplex PCR; TCRdb's version includes in-frame clones alone and lacks a portion of them. The sample carries approximately 130,000 clones, 60% to 85% recorded once. Sequenced material: PBMCs. These receptors were taken from a female donor in good health and CMV-seropositive. The CDR3 runs from the conserved cysteine through the conserved F or W. D genes are given only for firm matches. Clone size is not always given. Where it is, it says once, few, many or a class for expanded clones.

clone size	J gene	D gene	V gene	CDR3 DNA	CDR3 protein
.	TRBJ1-2	.	TRBV5-1	TGCGCCAGCACACCCCTGGCAGGGTCCCATTATGGCTACACCTTC	CASTPLAGSHYGYTF
.	TRBJ1-1	.	TRBV6-6	TGTGCCAGCATGGCAGGGGACACTGAAGCTTTCTTT	CASMAGDTEAFF
.	TRBJ2-7	.	TRBV6-1	TGTGCCAGCAGGGACATCCTAGAAGGGAACGAGCAGTACTTC	CASRDILEGNEQYF
.	TRBJ2-3	TRBD2	TRBV15	TGTGCCACCAGCAGGACTAGCGGGGGGGCAGTAGATACGCAGTATTTT	CATSRTSGGAVDTQYF
.	TRBJ2-7	TRBD1	TRBV30	TGTGCCTGGAGTGCGGGACAGTCCGTCCTTTTAGAGCAGTACTTC	CAWSAGQSVLLEQYF
.	TRBJ1-1	.	TRBV19	TGTGCCAGTAGCCAAGGACAGTTAAACACTGAAGCTTTCTTT	CASSQGQLNTEAFF
once	TRBJ2-7	TRBD2	TRBV27	TGTGCCAGCAGTTTGGAGGCTAGCGGATTGAACTACGAGCAGTACTTC	CASSLEASGLNYEQYF
few	TRBJ2-3	TRBD1	TRBV19	TGTGCCAGTAATACAGGGGGCACAGATACGCAGTATTTT	CASNTGGTDTQYF
once	TRBJ2-7	TRBD2	TRBV19	TGTGCCAGTAGTACCTCTAGCGGCCCAGGCTACGAGCAGTACTTC	CASSTSSGPGYEQYF
.	TRBJ2-3	TRBD2	TRBV28	TGTGCCAGCAGTACCTCCCGGGAGGATACAGATACGCAGTATTTT	CASSTSREDTDTQYF
.	TRBJ1-4	.	TRBV2	TGTGCCAGCAGTGAACAGGATGAAAAACTGTTTTTT	CASSEQDEKLFF
.	TRBJ1-1	.	TRBV29-1	TGCAGCGTTGAAGGTGTCTATTCTAACACTGAAGCTTTCTTT	CSVEGVYSNTEAFF
few	TRBJ2-3	TRBD2	TRBV6-5	TGTGCCAGCAGTTACTCGGGTCTAGCGGGGGCAGATACGCAGTATTTT	CASSYSGLAGADTQYF
.	TRBJ1-2	.	TRBV29-1	TGCAGCGTTCAAAAAGCCACCGGAGGCTATGGCTACACCTTC	CSVQKATGGYGYTF
.	TRBJ2-7	TRBD1	TRBV5-4	TGTGCCAGCAGCCGCACCGGGACAGGAGCCTACGAGCAGTACTTC	CASSRTGTGAYEQYF
.	TRBJ2-1	TRBD2	TRBV11-3	TGTGCCAGCAGCCCGGGGACTAGCGCCCATGAGCAGTTCTTC	CASSPGTSAHEQFF
.	TRBJ2-3	TRBD2	TRBV19	TGTGCCAGTAGTGTTTACTCGGGAGGGGTCGCAGATACGCAGTATTTT	CASSVYSGGVADTQYF
.	TRBJ2-5	TRBD2	TRBV2	TGTGCCAGCACGACTAGCGGGGAGACCCAGTACTTC	CASTTSGETQYF
.	TRBJ2-2	.	TRBV7-3	TGTGCCAGCAGCTCGTTCGCGGGGAACACCGGGGAGCTGTTTTTT	CASSSFAGNTGELFF
.	TRBJ1-2	.	TRBV6-1	TGTGCCACCAGATTTGGACTTCATGGCTACACCTTC	CATRFGLHGYTF
.	TRBJ2-7	.	TRBV27	TGTGCCAGCAGTTTAATGGGCCGGCCAGGCCCCTTCGAGCAGTACTTC	CASSLMGRPGPFEQYF
once	TRBJ1-1	.	TRBV6-1	TGTGCCAGCAGGGGGGGGCTTGAAGCTTTCTTT	CASRGGLEAFF
.	TRBJ1-5	.	TRBV6-6	TGTGCCAGCAGTTACATAGATAGCAATCAGCCCCAGCATTTT	CASSYIDSNQPQHF
.	TRBJ1-2	.	TRBV28	TGTGCCAGCACGCAGGCATCCTATGGCTACACCTTC	CASTQASYGYTF
.	TRBJ2-3	.	TRBV29-1	TGCAGCGTTGAAGGCAGACTTACAGATACGCAGTATTTT	CSVEGRLTDTQYF
.	TRBJ2-1	TRBD1	TRBV5-1	TGCGCCAGCAGTTTGCTACTGAGGGGGCGCGATTTCAATGAGCAGTTCTTC	CASSLLLRGRDFNEQFF
.	TRBJ2-7	.	TRBV9	TGTGCCAGCAGCGTAGGGTGGGAGGCCGAGCAGTACTTC	CASSVGWEAEQYF
.	TRBJ2-1	TRBD2	TRBV2	TGTGCCAGCGGCGGACTAGCGGGATTGGAGCAGTTCTTC	CASGGLAGLEQFF
.	TRBJ2-2	.	TRBV9	TGTGCCAGCACCAACCCCCGGGGGGCAGGGAACACCGGGGAGCTGTTTTTT	CASTNPRGAGNTGELFF
.	TRBJ2-1	.	TRBV5-1	TGCGCCAGCAGCTTGTCTAGCCCCTACAATGAGCAGTTCTTC	CASSLSSPYNEQFF
once	TRBJ1-6	.	TRBV10-3	TGTGCCATCAGTGAGTTGGCTGACTATAATTCACCCCTCCACTTT	CAISELADYNSPLHF
.	TRBJ1-5	.	TRBV19	TGTGCCAGTAGTATCTCAGGCAGGGGCAATCAGCCCCAGCATTTT	CASSISGRGNQPQHF